A single sample gave rise to the 6 T cell receptor beta chains below, sequenced in a study of spatial heterogeneity in lung cancer. Study-level results: In tumors, expanded intratumoral alpha and beta TCR counts tracked mutation counts.

Via MiXCR, TCRdb re-called the 5' RACE reads, giving one row per CDR3 protein. The sample yields some 5,000 distinct CDR3 sequences, roughly 8.2% seen once. For these TCRs, the target antigens are not known. Specified time point: sample taken at primary tumor resection. The starting material was lung tumor tissue, obtained at surgery. These TCRs come from a female donor with early-stage non-small cell lung cancer.

Remarks on this clonotype: Within a library made for alpha chains, this beta chain is off target, and its count is uninformative. The chain links TRBV4-1 to TRBJ2-1; 7 bases align to TRBD2. The V gene's germline CDR1 is MGHRA and CDR2 YSYEKL. CDR3 size: 14 residues. Trimming at V came to 2 bases and at J to 8 bases, leaving 6 bases not matched to a gene. The CDR3 DNA is TGCGCCAGCAGCCAAATCACTAGCGCGGATGAGCAGTTCTTC. Residues: CASSQITSADEQFF.

This clonotype was recorded at least ten times. A library prepared for alpha chains yielded this beta chain as an off-target read; its size is of little meaning. The CDR3 DNA reads TGTGCCAGCACCCTTCATCACAGCGCCTACGAGCAGTACTTC. Its translation is CASTLHHSAYEQYF. The V call is TRBV28, the J call TRBJ2-7; D is unresolved. This CDR3 comprises 14 residues. The germline CDR1 and CDR2 sequences are MDHEN and SYDVKM. Trimming shortened V by 7 bases and J by 2 bases, and 15 bases separated the two germline ends.

In its sample, this clonotype was seen many times. This beta chain slipped into a library made for alpha chains as a stray read, so its size is not meaningful. V and J are TRBV3-1 and TRBJ2-7; D uncertain. Germline V gives CDR1 LGHDT, CDR2 YNNKEL (reference sequence). This CDR3 contains 15 residues. Trimming pared 1 base from V and 2 bases from J, leaving 12 bases between. The CDR3 spells CASSQGVTFTYEQYF. CDR3 nucleotide sequence: TGTGCCAGCAGCCAAGGAGTAACTTTCACCTACGAGCAGTACTTC.

This clonotype was counted many times. For a library built for alpha chains, this beta chain is a stray read; little rests on its size. The rearrangement links TRBV18 to TRBJ2-3, with 7 nucleotides matching TRBD1. The CDR3 length is 14 residues. Unmatched junction bases numbered 2, after V lost 2 bases and J lost 3 bases. Germline values: CDR1 KGHSH, CDR2 LQKENI. CDR3 loop: CASSPDRATDTQYF. In nucleotides, the CDR3 is TGTGCCAGCTCACCAGACAGGGCGACAGATACGCAGTATTTT.

This clonotype was detected ten times or more. The junction shows a germline mismatch at one end, possibly a read error. This beta chain slipped into a library made for alpha chains as a stray read, so its size is not meaningful. The V gene is TRBV20-1, the J gene TRBJ1-4; TRBD1 matches 12 bases. The CDR3 covers 13 residues. Germline V gene sequence: CDR1 DFQATT, CDR2 SNEGSKA (reference sequence). In nucleotides, the CDR3 is TGCAGTGCCAGAGGGACAGGGGGCGAAAAACTGTTTTTT. Protein: CSARGTGGEKLFF.

Judged by abundance, this clonotype is medium-sized. In a library made to pick up alpha chains, this beta chain is a stray read with a size that means little. The rearrangement uses TRBV6-6 and TRBJ1-3; D not certain. Germline V gives CDR1 MNHNY, CDR2 SVGAGI (reference sequence). CDR3 size: 10 residues. V lost 7 bases and J lost 8, with 6 bases in between. CDR3 sequence: CASIRDTIYF. As DNA, the CDR3 is TGTGCCAGCATCCGGGACACCATATATTTT.